These T cell receptor beta chains were read from a single sample in a study of T cells in Graves' hyperthyroidism and ophthalmopathy. TCRdb reprocessed the multiplex PCR reads via MiXCR and lists one record per CDR3 protein. Among hundreds of thousands of distinct CDR3 sequences listed, roughly a third were seen once. Material for sequencing was blood. The receptors originated from a middle-aged woman with Graves' hyperthyroidism. CDR3s include the opening cysteine and the closing phenylalanine or tryptophan. D genes are given only for firm matches. Expanded clones are given a class, and other clones once, few, many or no size at all.

>TRBD1|TRBV25-1|many|TRBJ1-1
TGTGCCAGCAGTGATAAAGGGACAGGGGTTACTGAAGCTTTCTTT
CASSDKGTGVTEAFF
>TRBD1|TRBV7-9|.|TRBJ2-7
TGTGCCAACACCGCGACAGGGGCCTACGAGCAGTACTTC
CANTATGAYEQYF
>.|TRBV6-5|few|TRBJ1-1
TGTGCCAGCAGTTACTTACAGGGTGTGGGCACTGAAGCTTTCTTT
CASSYLQGVGTEAFF
>.|TRBV20-1|.|TRBJ1-1
TGCAGTGCTAGAGTCTTTAGAGAGAACACTGAAGCTTTCTTT
CSARVFRENTEAFF
>TRBD2|TRBV20-1|many|TRBJ2-7
TGCAGTGCTGGAAGCGGGAGGGTTTTCGGCGAGCAGTACTTC
CSAGSGRVFGEQYF
>TRBD1|TRBV2|.|TRBJ2-2
TGTGCCAGCGAGCAGTTCGGCGGACAGGGGAACACCGGGGAGCTGTTTTTT
CASEQFGGQGNTGELFF
>.|TRBV7-9|many|TRBJ1-3
TGTGCCAGCAGCGATGGGACCGCTTCCTCTGGAAACACCATATATTTT
CASSDGTASSGNTIYF
>TRBD1|TRBV10-1|few|TRBJ2-2
TGCGCCAGCACCCCGGGACAGGCTCCGCGCGGTATCGGGGAGCTGTTTTTT
CASTPGQAPRGIGELFF
>.|TRBV19|.|TRBJ1-4
TGTGCCAGTAGTCCCTGGGGGGGGAATGAAAAACTGTTTTTT
CASSPWGGNEKLFF
>.|TRBV7-2|.|TRBJ2-7
TGTGCCAGCAGCTTAGGGGGAATGACCTACAATGAGCAGTACTTC
CASSLGGMTYNEQYF
>.|TRBV11-1|.|TRBJ1-2
TGTGCCAGCAGCTCCCGGACGAGGGGCTACGGTGGCTACACCTTC
CASSSRTRGYGGYTF
>.|TRBV7-2|.|TRBJ1-1
TGTGCCAGCAGCCTTGGCGGGGGCCAGGACACTGAAGCTTTCTTT
CASSLGGGQDTEAFF
>.|TRBV7-9|.|TRBJ1-1
TGTGCCAGCAGCCCCCGGGGGACGGTACGTGAAGCTTTCTTT
CASSPRGTVREAFF
>.|TRBV24-1|.|TRBJ1-1
TGTGCCGGTAGTATAGACCCGGACGGTGGAACTGAAGCTTTCTTT
CAGSIDPDGGTEAFF
>.|TRBV10-3|.|TRBJ1-1
TGTGCCATCCTGGGCGCCGCTGGGGCCAACACTGAAGCTTTCTTT
CAILGAAGANTEAFF
>.|TRBV7-9|.|TRBJ1-4
TGTGCCAGCAGCCGTTCGGGGGCGAAGGGAAAACTGTTTTTT
CASSRSGAKGKLFF
>.|TRBV20-1|many|TRBJ1-1
TGCAGTGCTAGAGAGGGACGGGCCAACGTTGCTTTCTTT
CSAREGRANVAFF
>.|TRBV5-4|.|TRBJ1-5
TGCGCCAGCAGCCAAGATGATCGGGGGTATCAGCCCCAGCATTTT
CASSQDDRGYQPQHF
>TRBD1|TRBV5-8|many|TRBJ1-6
TGTGCCAGCAGCCTGACAGGGGGATTGGGATCACCCCTCCACTTT
CASSLTGGLGSPLHF
>TRBD1|TRBV19|.|TRBJ2-5
TGTGCCAGTAGTATAAACATCAGGGGGCAAGAGACCCAGTACTTC
CASSINIRGQETQYF
>.|TRBV29-1|.|TRBJ1-2
TGCAGCGTTGGAGTGGGGCGCAACTATGGCTACACCTTC
CSVGVGRNYGYTF
>TRBD2|TRBV20-1|few|TRBJ2-2
TGCAGTGCCAATAGCGGGTTTGGGACCGGGGAGCTGTTTTTT
CSANSGFGTGELFF
>.|TRBV9|many|TRBJ2-5
TGTGCCAGCAGCGCACCCAGACGAGGCCCACAAGAGACCCAGTACTTC
CASSAPRRGPQETQYF
>.|TRBV5-4|few|TRBJ1-4
TGTGCCAGCACCGGCCTCTGGGGTAATGAAAAACTGTTTTTT
CASTGLWGNEKLFF
>.|TRBV5-6|many|TRBJ1-5
TGTGCCAGCAGCTTGCAGGGATTCAGCAATCAGCCCCAGCATTTT
CASSLQGFSNQPQHF
>TRBD1|TRBV7-9|few|TRBJ1-5
TGTGCCACAGGGGGACAGGGAGGCAATCAGCCCCAGCATTTT
CATGGQGGNQPQHF
>TRBD1|TRBV7-9|few|TRBJ2-5
TGTGCCAGCAGACCCTCCGGGACAGGGGGTTTCGAGACCCAGTACTTC
CASRPSGTGGFETQYF
>.|TRBV5-1|.|TRBJ1-6
TGCGCCGGCAGCTGGTGGGTTCGCGAACGACCCGCGGGTTCACCCCTCCACTTT
CAGSWWVRERPAGSPLHF
>.|TRBV2|.|TRBJ2-1
TGTGCCAGCAGGCTTTACAATGAGCAGTTCTTC
CASRLYNEQFF
>.|TRBV10-3|.|TRBJ2-2
TGTGCCGGCCGGGCCCCAATCGCCGGGGAGCTGTTTTTT
CAGRAPIAGELFF
>TRBD2|TRBV7-9|few|TRBJ2-7
TGTGCCAGCAGCCCGACTAGCGGGAGCGCCTACGAGCAGTACTTC
CASSPTSGSAYEQYF
>.|TRBV12-3/TRBV12-4|many|TRBJ1-2
TGTGCCAGCAGCCCCGGTAGACTCGCGGGCTACACCTTC
CASSPGRLAGYTF
>.|TRBV7-2|many|TRBJ1-3
TGTGCCAGCAGCTTATTGGGTCCCGGAAACACCATATATTTT
CASSLLGPGNTIYF
>TRBD1|TRBV6-5|.|TRBJ1-2
TGTGCCAGCAGTTCCCGGGACAGGGGGCGAGGCTACACCTTC
CASSSRDRGRGYTF
>.|TRBV30|once|TRBJ2-7
TGTGCCTGGAGTGTAGTGCCAGCTGGGGAGCAGTACTTC
CAWSVVPAGEQYF
>.|TRBV19|few|TRBJ1-3
TGTGCCAGTAAAAAGTGGCCAGACTCTGGAAACACCATATATTTT
CASKKWPDSGNTIYF
>TRBD1|TRBV10-3|.|TRBJ2-2
TGTGCCATCAGTGAGAAAGTGGACAGGGTACTCGCCGGGGAGCTGTTTTTT
CAISEKVDRVLAGELFF
>.|TRBV29-1|.|TRBJ2-5
TGCAGCGTTGAAGCGGACTTGCAAGAGACCCAGTACTTC
CSVEADLQETQYF
>TRBD1|TRBV7-9|few|TRBJ2-7
TGTGCCAGCAGCCCGTTGTGGGGACAGAGCTCCTACGAGCAGTACTTC
CASSPLWGQSSYEQYF
>.|TRBV6-2/TRBV6-3|few|TRBJ2-5
TGTGCTACCCGTACAGGACAAGAGACCCAGTACTTC
CATRTGQETQYF
>.|TRBV10-3|many|TRBJ1-5
TGTGCCACCGGACCGACCTATAGCAATCAGCCCCAGCATTTT
CATGPTYSNQPQHF
>.|TRBV19|.|TRBJ1-5
TGTGCCTGGAGTGTAAACTATCAGCCCCAGCATTTT
CAWSVNYQPQHF
>.|TRBV20-1|few|TRBJ1-1
TGCAGTGCTAGAGCGAACAGACAGATAAACACTGAAGCTTTCTTT
CSARANRQINTEAFF